Listed here are 19 T cell receptor beta chains from one sample, sequenced in a study of OX40 agonist ivuxolimab in advanced cancers. Using immunoSEQ multiplex PCR, the repertoire was profiled, and TCRdb retains in-frame clones only, with some absent. The table records roughly 61,000 clones, around 90% of them present only once. The input for sequencing was CD4+ or CD8+ T cells sorted from blood, taken in a trial of the OX40 agonist ivuxolimab. These receptors originate from an adult with an advanced solid tumor such as melanoma, head and neck, liver or kidney cancer.

CDR3 protein: CASIRTMNTEAFF. The DNA for the CDR3 is TGTGCCAGCATCCGGACAATGAACACTGAAGCTTTCTTT. The chain is built from TRBV28 and TRBJ1-1, with a weak D call TRBD1 (5 bases). Germline V gene data show CDR1 as MDHEN and CDR2 as SYDVKM. CDR3 length: 13 amino acids. V gave up 7 bases and J gave up 0 bases, with 9 bases separating them.

The chain joins TRBV11-3 to TRBJ2-5; the D gene could be TRBD1 or TRBD2 (5 bases each). The germline V gene encodes CDR1 SGHNT and CDR2 YENEEA. The V and J ends lost 2 bases and 1 base respectively, with 11 bases between them. The CDR3 has 15 residues. The CDR3 region is CASSLLTGPQETQYF. CDR3 nucleotides: TGTGCCAGCAGCTTACTTACGGGGCCCCAAGAGACCCAGTACTTC.

Note on this clone: This sample includes further DNA sequences coding for the same CDR3. The rearrangement uses TRBV18 and TRBJ1-5, with 7 bases aligning to TRBD1. Germline-derived CDR1 and CDR2 are KGHSH and LQKENI. V shed 3 bases, J shed 2 bases, and the junction held 1 base outside the gene matches. The CDR3 is made up of 14 amino acids. CDR3 DNA: TGTGCCAGCTCACCCGGACAGGGCAATCAGCCCCAGCATTTT. Amino acid sequence: CASSPGQGNQPQHF.

The rearrangement joins TRBV4-2 to TRBJ1-5; TRBD1 is a possible D gene (5 bases). CDR1 LGHNA and CDR2 YNFKEQ come from the germline V gene. Trimming left V 3 bases short and J 5 bases short, with 14 bases between. This CDR3 comprises 15 residues. CDR3 bases: TGTGCCAGCAGCCAGGAAGGGACGGAAGATCAGCCCCAGCATTTT. Translated: CASSQEGTEDQPQHF.

The chain recombines TRBV10-2 with TRBJ2-7; D possibly uses TRBD1 or TRBD2 (5 bases each). Deletions cut 6 bases from V and 5 bases from J, with 29 bases between. The germline CDR1 and CDR2 sequences are WSHSY and SAAADI. This CDR3 region has 18 residues. CDR3 residues: CASRSGGRVTRVRDEQYF. CDR3 nucleotide sequence: TGCGCCAGCAGGAGTGGGGGAAGAGTTACGAGGGTGAGGGACGAGCAGTACTTC.

The CDR3 spells CASSLVGGSYEQYF. The DNA of the CDR3 is TGTGCCAGCAGCTTAGTAGGTGGGTCCTACGAGCAGTACTTC. V and J are TRBV7-2 and TRBJ2-7; D unclear. The CDR3 runs 14 residues. V was cut by 1 base and J by 1 base, with 8 bases left in between. Germline V CDR1 and CDR2: SGHTA, FQGNSA.

The CDR3 loop reads CASSYGLAGSTDTQYF. The CDR3 nucleotides read TGTGCCAGCAGTTACGGGCTAGCGGGGAGCACAGATACGCAGTATTTT. The chain couples TRBV6-6 to TRBJ2-3; the match to TRBD2 covers 9 bases. V was pared by 2 bases and J by 0 bases, with 3 bases of the junction left unmatched. The V gene's germline CDR1 is MNHNY and CDR2 SVGAGI (reference sequence). The CDR3 extends over 16 amino acids.

The rearrangement uses TRBV7-9 and TRBJ1-3; D gene uncertain. The CDR3 length is 14 residues. The V gene's germline CDR1 is SEHNR and CDR2 FQNEAQ (reference sequence). Trimming shortened V by 8 bases and J by 0 bases, and 11 bases separated the two germline ends. CDR3 amino acids: CASRQFSSGNTIYF. CDR3 coding DNA: TGTGCCAGCCGGCAGTTCAGCTCTGGAAACACCATATATTTT.

V and J are TRBV28 and TRBJ1-2, with 10 bases aligning to TRBD1. Germline lookup yields CDR1 MDHEN and CDR2 SYDVKM. With 2 bases clipped from V and 5 bases from J, the junction kept 14 bases outside the gene matches. The length of the CDR3 is 18 residues. The CDR3: CASSLRIWPGTGDYGYTF. CDR3 DNA sequence: TGTGCCAGCAGTTTACGGATTTGGCCCGGGACAGGGGATTATGGCTACACCTTC.

CDR3 coding DNA: TGTGCCTCCCAGAGGATGGTAGCGGGAGCCGGGCGAGAGACCCAGTACTTC. This codes for CASQRMVAGAGRETQYF. The V gene is TRBV7-9, the J gene TRBJ2-5; TRBD2 matches 9 bases. V shed 11 bases and J 4 bases; nucleotides not matched to a gene: 20. CDR1 SEHNR and CDR2 FQNEAQ come from the germline V gene (reference sequence). The CDR3 contains 17 residues.

CDR3 nucleotides: TGTGCCAGCTCACCACTGACAGGGAACACCGGGGAGCTGTTTTTT. Amino acid sequence: CASSPLTGNTGELFF. The chain couples TRBV18 to TRBJ2-2, with a tentative D call TRBD1 (6 bases). This CDR3 has 15 amino acids. The V end was cut by 1 base, the J end by 1 base, with 7 bases between. CDR1 and CDR2 from the germline V gene are KGHSH and LQKENI.

The chain combines TRBV5-1 with TRBJ2-6; D is undetermined. The CDR3 has 16 residues. Germline values: CDR1 SGHRS, CDR2 YFSETQ. Trimming removed 7 bases at V and 2 bases at J, with 16 bases between. In nucleotides, the CDR3 is TGCGCCAGCGCCCGGGCGGCGCTCGCTGGGGCCAACGTCCTGACTTTC. Its protein product is CASARAALAGANVLTF.

The chain combines TRBV19 with TRBJ1-6; 8 bases are a match to TRBD1. This CDR3 has 16 residues. The V gene's germline CDR1 is LNHDA and CDR2 SQIVND (reference sequence). V gave up 3 bases and J gave up 4 bases; unmatched junction bases: 5. CDR3 region: CASSIQGAIYNSPLHF. CDR3 DNA sequence: TGTGCCAGTAGTATTCAGGGGGCGATATATAATTCACCCCTCCACTTT.

The chain links TRBV19 to TRBJ1-3; D ambiguous. Germline CDR1 is LNHDA and CDR2 is SQIVND (reference sequence). The V gene lost 10 bases and the J gene lost 2 bases, with 12 bases spanning the gap. The CDR3 loop spans 13 amino acids. The CDR3 DNA reads as TGTGCCACCCGCTTCACCACTGGAAACACCATATATTTT. Amino acids: CATRFTTGNTIYF. Supplemented by reference TRBV19 and TRBJ1-3, the full variable domain reads DGGITQSPKYLFRKEGQNVTLSCEQNLNHDAMYWYRQDPGQGLRLIYYSQIVNDFQKGDIAEGYSVSREKKESFPLTVTSAQKNPTAFYLCATRFTTGNTIYFGEGSWLTVV.

The V and J genes are TRBV6-7 and TRBJ2-7; no definite D call. TRBV6-7 is treated as an ORF (open reading frame) with a function not yet certain. The ends were cut back, 8 bases at V and 3 bases at J, with 14 bases in the middle. This CDR3 is built from 13 residues. The CDR3 reads CASLTQPVYEQYF. In nucleotides, the CDR3 is TGTGCCAGCCTAACCCAACCAGTCTACGAGCAGTACTTC.

The chain is built from TRBV7-8 and TRBJ2-5; D call uncertain. This CDR3 region has 15 residues. Trimming took 2 bases from V and 11 from J, leaving 21 bases between them. CDR1 SGHVS and CDR2 FQNEAQ come from the germline V gene. In DNA form, the CDR3 reads TGTGCCAGCAGCTTATCCGACTGGGCCACCGTTGAGCAGTACTTC. Its translation: CASSLSDWATVEQYF. Together with reference TRBV7-8 and TRBJ2-5, the CDR3 gives the full variable domain: GAGVSQSPRYKVAKRGQDVALRCDPISGHVSLFWYQQALGQGPEFLTYFQNEAQLDKSGLPSDRFFAERPEGSVSTLKIQRTQQEDSAVYLCASSLSDWATVEQYFGPGTRLLVL.

This clone was seen just once. The chain links TRBV4-3 to TRBJ1-2, with 9 nucleotides matching TRBD1. J was trimmed by 7 bases and V by 0 bases; bases with no gene match: 6. The CDR3 is 15 amino acids. Per the germline V gene, CDR1 is LGHNA and CDR2 is YSLEER. The CDR3 coding sequence is TGCGCCAGCAGCCAAGATAACAGGGGGCTGGTTGGCTACACCTTC. It codes for CASSQDNRGLVGYTF.

The chain joins TRBV5-8 to TRBJ2-6; no reliable D call. The CDR3 length is 14 residues. Trimming took 6 bases from V and 4 from J, leaving 11 bases between them. Germline V gene sequence: CDR1 SGHTS, CDR2 YDEGEE. The CDR3 nucleotides are TGTGCCAGCATCTCTTTCTCCGGGGCCAACGTCCTGACTTTC. Its translation is CASISFSGANVLTF.

The chain joins TRBV7-2 to TRBJ1-5; D may be TRBD1 (5 bases). The CDR3 runs 14 residues. In germline, CDR1 is SGHTA, CDR2 FQGNSA. V was shortened by 5 bases and J by 5 bases, with 13 bases between the two germline ends. The CDR3 protein is CASSPQQGDQPQHF. CDR3 DNA: TGTGCCAGCAGCCCCCAGCAGGGAGATCAGCCCCAGCATTTT.